This entry is about one T cell receptor beta chain. Repertoires were generated with immunoSEQ multiplex PCR, while TCRdb's copy carries only in-frame clones and drops some. Of more than 250,000 clones in the sample, approximately 88% were seen once. Trimming stripped 2 bases from V and 7 bases from J, with 14 bases between. CDR3 length: 13 amino acids. The V gene's germline CDR1 is GTSNPN and CDR2 SVGIG (reference sequence). The data were obtained in a study of blood T cell repertoires in COVID-19. On the study more broadly: PBMCs, B-cell-depleted T cells, or T cells provided the cDNA or gDNA that made up the material.

What was sequenced was peripheral blood. The chain recombines TRBV30 with TRBJ1-1, with D perhaps matching TRBD1 (5 bases). This TCR derives from a human donor in a cohort sampled during active COVID-19. The CDR3 region is CAWSLRGVGEAFF. CDR3 sequence (DNA): TGTGCCTGGAGTTTGCGGGGGGTCGGTGAAGCTTTCTTT.